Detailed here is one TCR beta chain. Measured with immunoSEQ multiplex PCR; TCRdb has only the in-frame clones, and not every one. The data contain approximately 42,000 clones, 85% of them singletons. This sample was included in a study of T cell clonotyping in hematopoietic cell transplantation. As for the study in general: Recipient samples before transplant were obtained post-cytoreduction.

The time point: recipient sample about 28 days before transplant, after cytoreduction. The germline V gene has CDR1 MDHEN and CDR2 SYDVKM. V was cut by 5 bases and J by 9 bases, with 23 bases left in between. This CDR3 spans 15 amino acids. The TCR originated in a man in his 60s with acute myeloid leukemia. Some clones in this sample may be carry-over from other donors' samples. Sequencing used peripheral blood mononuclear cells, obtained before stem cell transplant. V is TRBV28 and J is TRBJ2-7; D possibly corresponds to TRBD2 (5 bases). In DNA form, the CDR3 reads TGTGCCAGCAGTATAAATCTCGGGAACCCTACTGTGCAGTACTTC. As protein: CASSINLGNPTVQYF.